These 9 T cell receptor beta chains were sequenced from one sample in a study of blood T cells in healthy people across ages. Sample-barcoded 5' priming and a J-beta primer mix drove a second PCR of roughly 6 to 12 cycles. Using its own MiXCR run on the 5' RACE reads, TCRdb lists one record per CDR3 protein. This sample carries 800,000 or so distinct CDR3 sequences, around 68% of them seen once, and the ten largest clones take about 27%. What was sequenced was blood. These receptors originate from a man aged 25 to 45 in good health.

The V gene is TRBV29-1, the J gene TRBJ2-1; no clear D. Germline values: CDR1 SQVTM, CDR2 ANQGSEA. The CDR3 loop spans 12 amino acids. V lost 6 bases and J 2 bases, leaving 8 bases between the germline ends. The CDR3 is CSVTWPYNEQFF. The DNA of the CDR3 is TGCAGCGTAACATGGCCCTACAATGAGCAGTTCTTC.

The V call is TRBV20-1, the J call TRBJ2-3; 8 bases are shared with TRBD2. With 1 base clipped from V and 1 base from J, the junction kept 16 bases outside the gene matches. Germline CDR1 is DFQATT and CDR2 is SNEGSKA (reference sequence). This CDR3 is 19 amino acids long. CDR3 sequence: CSARAQWGYGGEGTDTQYF. As DNA, the CDR3 is TGCAGTGCTAGAGCCCAATGGGGTTACGGGGGGGAGGGCACAGATACGCAGTATTTT.

This clonotype was observed a single time. The rearrangement uses TRBV24-1 and TRBJ2-5, with TRBD2 matching 8 bases. With 7 bases clipped from V and 2 bases from J, the junction kept 5 bases outside the gene matches. Germline-derived CDR1 and CDR2 are KGHDR and SFDVKD. The CDR3 loop spans 14 amino acids. CDR3 protein: CATSRTSRQETQYF. The DNA for the CDR3 is TGTGCCACCAGCCGGACTAGCCGTCAAGAGACCCAGTACTTC.

The chain carries TRBV4-2 and TRBJ2-3; 13 bases fit TRBD2. The trim removed 2 bases at V and 2 bases at J, leaving 4 bases unmatched. The CDR3 has 17 amino acids. Germline-derived CDR1 and CDR2 are LGHNA and YNFKEQ. CDR3 sequence reads: CASSQPGLAGPTDTQYF. CDR3 nucleotide sequence: TGTGCCAGCAGCCAACCGGGACTAGCGGGGCCCACAGATACGCAGTATTTT.

This clonotype was detected only once. The V and J genes are TRBV2 and TRBJ1-2; D not certain. The CDR3 consists of 13 residues. V lost 11 bases to trimming and J lost 3 bases, with 16 bases between them. The V gene's germline CDR1 is SNHLY and CDR2 FYNNEI. The CDR3 nucleotides read TGTGCCCTCAATCACGCGGAGGACTATGGCTACACCTTC. This translates into CALNHAEDYGYTF.

The chain recombines TRBV7-8 with TRBJ2-2; D possibly uses TRBD1 or TRBD2 (5 bases each). Germline V lookup: CDR1 SGHVS, CDR2 FQNEAQ. The CDR3 loop spans 16 amino acids. Trimming removed 8 bases from V and 5 bases from J, with 21 bases in between. The CDR3 here is CASLLGARTSTGELFF. In DNA, the CDR3 is TGTGCCAGCCTCCTAGGGGCCAGGACTTCAACCGGGGAGCTGTTTTTT.

CDR3 in amino acids: CASSSVGSGGYTF. CDR3 DNA sequence: TGTGCCAGCAGCTCAGTGGGTTCTGGTGGCTACACCTTC. The chain has TRBV7-2 and TRBJ1-2; D call uncertain. There are 13 residues in the CDR3. Trimming took 4 bases from V and 7 from J, leaving 13 bases between them. CDR1 is SGHTA, CDR2 FQGNSA, per germline.

This chain uses TRBV15 with TRBJ1-2, with unresolved D. From germline, CDR1 is LNHNV and CDR2 YYDKDF (reference sequence). The CDR3 is made up of 16 amino acids. The V end was cut by 1 base, the J end by 1 base, with 13 bases between. CDR3 sequence reads: CATSRAARNNNYGYTF. Written as DNA, the CDR3 is TGTGCCACCAGCAGAGCCGCGCGAAACAATAACTATGGCTACACCTTC.

A word on this clonotype: A junction end diverges from the germline sequence, so it may reflect a read error. The rearrangement uses TRBV29-1 and TRBJ2-1; either TRBD1 or TRBD2 may supply D (6 bases each). Per germline, CDR1 SQVTM and CDR2 ANQGSEA. The CDR3 spans 12 residues. CDR3 coding DNA: TGTGGGGGGCACTTCTCAGAGAATGAGCAGTTCTTC. Translating gives CGGHFSENEQFF.